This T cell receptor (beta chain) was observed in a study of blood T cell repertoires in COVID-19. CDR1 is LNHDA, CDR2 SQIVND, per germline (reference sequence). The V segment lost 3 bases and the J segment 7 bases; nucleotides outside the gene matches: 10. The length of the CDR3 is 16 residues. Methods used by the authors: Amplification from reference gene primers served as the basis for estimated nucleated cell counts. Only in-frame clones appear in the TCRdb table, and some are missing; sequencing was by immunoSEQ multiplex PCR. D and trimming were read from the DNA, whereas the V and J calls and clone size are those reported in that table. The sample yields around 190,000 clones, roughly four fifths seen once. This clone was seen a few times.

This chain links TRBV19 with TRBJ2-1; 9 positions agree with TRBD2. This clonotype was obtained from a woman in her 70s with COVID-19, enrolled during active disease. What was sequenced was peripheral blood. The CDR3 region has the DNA TGTGCCAGTAGTATGTTAGCGGGAGTCTCCGGGAATGAGCAGTTCTTC. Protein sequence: CASSMLAGVSGNEQFF.